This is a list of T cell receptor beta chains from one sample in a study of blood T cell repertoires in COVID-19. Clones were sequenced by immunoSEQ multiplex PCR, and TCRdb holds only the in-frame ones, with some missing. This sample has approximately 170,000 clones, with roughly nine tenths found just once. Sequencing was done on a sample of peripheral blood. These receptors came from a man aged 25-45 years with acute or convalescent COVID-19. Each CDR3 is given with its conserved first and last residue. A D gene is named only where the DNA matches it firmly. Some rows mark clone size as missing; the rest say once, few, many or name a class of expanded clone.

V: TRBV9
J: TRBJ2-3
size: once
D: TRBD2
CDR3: CASSRLAGEADTQYF
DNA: TGTGCCAGCAGCCGACTAGCGGGAGAGGCAGATACGCAGTATTTT

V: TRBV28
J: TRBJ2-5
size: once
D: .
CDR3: CASIGVGETQYF
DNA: TGTGCCAGCATAGGAGTTGGGGAGACCCAGTACTTC

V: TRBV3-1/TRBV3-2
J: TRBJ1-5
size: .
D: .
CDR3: CASSQEGGPQHF
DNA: TGTGCCAGCAGCCAAGAAGGGGGGCCCCAGCATTTT

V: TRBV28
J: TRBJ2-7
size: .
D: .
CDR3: CASSLSGSPRREQYF
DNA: TGTGCCAGCAGTTTAAGCGGCAGCCCCAGGCGCGAGCAGTACTTC

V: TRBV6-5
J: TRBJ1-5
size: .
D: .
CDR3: CASTQRSHAEPQHF
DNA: TGTGCCAGCACCCAAAGGTCCCACGCGGAGCCCCAGCATTTT

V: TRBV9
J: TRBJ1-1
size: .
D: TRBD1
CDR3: CASSAGGGTEAFF
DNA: TGTGCCAGCAGCGCAGGGGGCGGCACTGAAGCTTTCTTT

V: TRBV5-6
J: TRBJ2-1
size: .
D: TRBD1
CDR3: CASRISPGQENPIF
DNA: TGTGCCAGCAGAATTTCCCCGGGACAGGAGAATCCGATCTTC

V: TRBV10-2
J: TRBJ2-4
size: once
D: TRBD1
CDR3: CASSGGDRGQGIQYF
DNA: TGCGCCAGCAGTGGGGGGGACAGGGGGCAGGGCATTCAGTACTTC

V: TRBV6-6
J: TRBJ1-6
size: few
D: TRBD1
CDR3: CASSRLPGQGNYNSPLHF
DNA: TGTGCCAGCAGCCGATTACCGGGACAGGGAAACTATAATTCACCCCTCCACTTT

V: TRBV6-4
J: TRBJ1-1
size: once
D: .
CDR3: CASSDAFKQQVNTEAFF
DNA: TGTGCCAGCAGTGACGCGTTCAAACAACAGGTAAACACTGAAGCTTTCTTT

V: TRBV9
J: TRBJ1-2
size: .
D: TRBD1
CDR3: CASSAPGTGDGYTF
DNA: TGTGCCAGCAGCGCCCCCGGGACAGGGGATGGCTACACCTTC

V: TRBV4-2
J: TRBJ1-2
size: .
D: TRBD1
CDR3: CASSQDNRDREFRGYTF
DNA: TGTGCCAGCAGCCAAGATAATAGGGACAGGGAATTCCGTGGCTACACCTTC

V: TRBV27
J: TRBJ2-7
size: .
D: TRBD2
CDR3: CASSFVSSGREQYF
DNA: TGTGCCAGCAGTTTCGTTTCAAGCGGGAGAGAGCAGTACTTC

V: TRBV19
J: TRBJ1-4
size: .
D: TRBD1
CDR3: CASTTTDRAEKLFF
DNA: TGTGCCAGTACTACAACAGACAGGGCTGAAAAACTGTTTTTT

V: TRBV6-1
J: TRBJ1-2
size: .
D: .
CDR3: CASSEGRGYGYTF
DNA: TGTGCCAGCAGTGAGGGAAGGGGTTATGGCTACACCTTC

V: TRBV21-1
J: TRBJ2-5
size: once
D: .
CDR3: CASSNGTGFQETQYF
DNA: TGTGCCAGCAGCAATGGGACAGGATTCCAAGAGACCCAGTACTTC

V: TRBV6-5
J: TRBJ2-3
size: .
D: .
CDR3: CASRTAGSADTQYF
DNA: TGTGCCAGCAGAACCGCCGGTAGCGCAGATACGCAGTATTTT

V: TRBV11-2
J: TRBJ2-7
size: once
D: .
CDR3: CASSLDQARAYEQYF
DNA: TGTGCCAGCAGCTTAGATCAAGCCAGGGCCTACGAGCAGTACTTC

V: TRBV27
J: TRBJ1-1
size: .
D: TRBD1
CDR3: CASSFGPGQGDQAFF
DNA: TGTGCCAGCAGCTTTGGACCGGGACAGGGGGACCAAGCTTTCTTT

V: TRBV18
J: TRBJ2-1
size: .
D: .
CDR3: CASSPSSRSYNEQFF
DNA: TGTGCCAGCTCACCATCAAGCCGGTCCTACAATGAGCAGTTCTTC

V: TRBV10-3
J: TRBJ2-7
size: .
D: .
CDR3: CALRGGSYEQYF
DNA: TGTGCCCTCAGAGGGGGATCCTACGAGCAGTACTTC

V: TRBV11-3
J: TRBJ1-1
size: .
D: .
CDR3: CASSLSGGYTEAFF
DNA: TGTGCCAGCAGCTTGTCGGGTGGGTACACTGAAGCTTTCTTT

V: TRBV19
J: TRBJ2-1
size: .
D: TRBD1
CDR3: CASTSERQGIMFF
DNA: TGTGCCAGTACGTCCGAACGACAGGGTATTATGTTCTTC

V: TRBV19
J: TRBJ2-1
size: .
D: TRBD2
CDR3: CASSMSGLAHNEQFF
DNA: TGTGCCAGTAGTATGTCGGGACTAGCGCACAATGAGCAGTTCTTC

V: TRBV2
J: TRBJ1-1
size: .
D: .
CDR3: CATSGSPNTEAFF
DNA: TGTGCCACCTCCGGGAGCCCGAACACTGAAGCTTTCTTT

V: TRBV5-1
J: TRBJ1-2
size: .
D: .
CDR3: CASSLRNRESRGYGYTF
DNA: TGCGCCAGCAGCTTGAGGAACAGGGAGAGTAGAGGCTATGGCTACACCTTC